Below, 4 T cell receptor beta chains from the same sample are listed, as sequenced in a study of T cell responses to AZD1222 COVID-19 vaccine. Measured with immunoSEQ multiplex PCR; TCRdb has only the in-frame clones, and not every one. The sample holds tens of thousands of clones, 89% seen once. Sequenced material: peripheral blood, taken 28 days after the second AZD1222 dose. Receptors originate from an adult who received the AZD1222 COVID-19 vaccine.

The chain has TRBV5-4 and TRBJ1-5; D is unresolved. The germline V and J ends were trimmed by 0 bases and 6 bases, with 7 bases remaining between them. The CDR3 totals 13 residues. CDR1 and CDR2 (germline): SGHNT, YYREEE (reference sequence). DNA of the CDR3: TGTGCCAGCAGCTTGGGAGGACGTCAGCCCCAGCATTTT. The encoded protein is CASSLGGRQPQHF.

This rearrangement joins TRBV19 to TRBJ1-5; D unclear. From germline, CDR1 is LNHDA and CDR2 SQIVND (reference sequence). The CDR3 loop spans 15 amino acids. The ends were cut back, 7 bases at V and 0 bases at J, with 13 bases in the middle. The CDR3 nucleotides are TGTGCCAGTAAGTCTGCGGAGGATAGCAATCAGCCCCAGCATTTT. Its protein product is CASKSAEDSNQPQHF.

The chain links TRBV3-1 (or the pseudogene TRBV3-2) to TRBJ2-3; 10 bases line up with TRBD2. CDR3 length: 17 amino acids. Germline-derived CDR1 and CDR2 are LGHDT and YNNKEL (reference sequence). After removal of 0 bases from V and 1 base from J, the junction contained 4 bases not matched to a gene. Here the CDR3 DNA reads TGTGCCAGCAGCCAAGAACCCAGCGGGGGGGGCACAGATACGCAGTATTTT. As protein: CASSQEPSGGGTDTQYF.

This chain connects TRBV10-3 to TRBJ1-1, with D unclear. Germline-derived CDR1 and CDR2 are ENHRY and SYGVKD. The CDR3 covers 12 residues. Trimming pared 4 bases from V and 1 base from J, leaving 4 bases between. CDR3 sequence (DNA): TGTGCCATCAGTGGGACGAACACTGAAGCTTTCTTT. It encodes CAISGTNTEAFF.